What follows are 19 T cell receptor beta chains derived from one specimen sequenced in a study of PD-L1 blockade in urothelial cancer. Repertoires were generated with immunoSEQ multiplex PCR, while TCRdb's copy carries only in-frame clones and drops some. The table includes approximately 65,000 clones, roughly 89% detected once. This material consisted of PBMCs, taken around atezolizumab (anti-PD-L1) treatment. The origin of the receptors is a man aged 55 to 69 with urothelial cancer.

CDR3 loop: CASSYSYGQGEAFF. Here the CDR3 DNA reads TGTGCCAGCAGTTACTCGTACGGACAGGGGGAAGCTTTCTTT. The genes are TRBV6-5 and TRBJ1-1; 9 nucleotides align to TRBD1. After removal of 0 bases from V and 8 bases from J, the junction contained 4 bases not matched to a gene. CDR1 is MNHEY, CDR2 SVGAGI, per germline. This CDR3 has 14 amino acids.

This rearrangement joins TRBV9 to TRBJ2-7, with 10 positions matching TRBD1. The germline V gene encodes CDR1 SGDLS and CDR2 YYNGEE. This CDR3 has 15 amino acids. J gave up 0 bases and V 4 bases, and 4 bases lay outside the gene matches. CDR3 DNA sequence: TGTGCCAGCAGCCCACGACAGGGGGCCTCCTACGAGCAGTACTTC. Protein: CASSPRQGASYEQYF. The full variable domain, rest sourced from reference TRBV9 and TRBJ2-7, is DSGVTQTPKHLITATGQRVTLRCSPRSGDLSVYWYQQSLDQGLQFLIQYYNGEERAKGNILERFSAQQFPDLHSELNLSSLELGDSALYFCASSPRQGASYEQYFGPGTRLTVT.

CDR3 protein: CASLPEDLNTEAFF. For the CDR3, the DNA is TGCGCCAGCTTACCGGAAGACTTGAACACTGAAGCTTTCTTT. The J gene is TRBJ1-1, the V gene TRBV5-1; no firm D call. This CDR3 is built from 14 residues. The V and J ends lost 7 bases and 0 bases respectively, with 13 bases between them. Germline V gene data show CDR1 as SGHRS and CDR2 as YFSETQ. Drawing the rest from reference TRBV5-1 and TRBJ1-1, the complete variable domain is KAGVTQTPRYLIKTRGQQVTLSCSPISGHRSVSWYQQTPGQGLQFLFEYFSETQRNKGNFPGRFSGRQFSNSRSEMNVSTLELGDSALYLCASLPEDLNTEAFFGQGTRLTVV.

The V call is TRBV2, the J call TRBJ2-3, with 8 positions matching TRBD2. Germline V CDR1 and CDR2: SNHLY, FYNNEI. Trimming removed 2 bases from V and 2 bases from J; junction bases left unmatched: 3. There are 15 residues in the CDR3. CDR3 sequence: CASSENGRATDTQYF. CDR3 nucleotide sequence: TGTGCCAGCAGTGAAAACGGGAGGGCCACAGATACGCAGTATTTT.

CDR3 in amino acids: CASSYFSGTASYGYTF. The CDR3 nucleotides are TGTGCCAGCAGTTACTTTTCCGGGACAGCGAGCTATGGCTACACCTTC. The chain recombines TRBV6-5 with TRBJ1-2; 7 nucleotides align to TRBD1. V shed 1 base and J 4 bases; nucleotides not matched to a gene: 9. Germline assignment: CDR1 MNHEY and CDR2 SVGAGI. This CDR3 is built from 16 residues.

The chain employs TRBV9 and TRBJ1-4; 7 nucleotides align to TRBD1. The CDR3 extends over 15 amino acids. The germline CDR1 and CDR2 sequences are SGDLS and YYNGEE. V lost 2 bases to trimming and J lost 1 base; unmatched junction nucleotides: 2. The CDR3 nucleotides read TGTGCCAGCAGCGTCCAGGGGGTAACTAATGAAAAACTGTTTTTT. It yields the protein CASSVQGVTNEKLFF.

The chain uses TRBV7-9 and TRBJ2-3, with 9 bases identical to TRBD2. Germline CDR1 is SEHNR and CDR2 is FQNEAQ (reference sequence). V shed 2 bases, J shed 1 base, and the junction held 13 bases outside the gene matches. There are 19 residues in the CDR3. The chain's CDR3 is CASSLKAGGWAKRTDTQYF. In nucleotides, the CDR3 is TGTGCCAGCAGCTTAAAAGCGGGAGGATGGGCAAAACGCACAGATACGCAGTATTTT.

This sequence joins TRBV18 and TRBJ1-3, with a weak D call TRBD1 (5 bases). The germline gives CDR1 KGHSH, CDR2 LQKENI. With 2 bases removed from V and 3 bases from J, the gap between germline ends came to 8 bases. The CDR3 loop spans 14 amino acids. DNA for the CDR3: TGTGCCAGCTCACCAGGGGCAGTTGGAAACACCATATATTTT. As protein: CASSPGAVGNTIYF.

The chain's CDR3 is CATGLEKGQGEVGETQYF. The CDR3 DNA sequence: TGTGCCACCGGACTTGAGAAAGGGCAGGGGGAGGTAGGGGAGACCCAGTACTTC. The rearrangement links TRBV27 to TRBJ2-5, with a tentative D call TRBD1 (7 bases). Germline CDR1 and CDR2: MNHEY and SMNVEV (reference sequence). The CDR3 consists of 18 residues. The V and J ends lost 10 bases and 5 bases respectively, with 32 bases between them.

CDR3 nucleotides: TGTGCCAGCAGTTACTCACTAGCGGGGGGGGAGAATGAGCAGTTCTTC. Residues: CASSYSLAGGENEQFF. V is TRBV6-5 and J is TRBJ2-1, with TRBD2 matching 13 bases. Germline lookup yields CDR1 MNHEY and CDR2 SVGAGI. The CDR3 runs 16 residues. V dropped 0 bases and J dropped 7; count of bases not matched to a gene: 3.

CDR3 region: CASSLQGADTGELFF. As DNA, the CDR3 is TGCGCCAGCAGCTTACAGGGGGCGGACACCGGGGAGCTGTTTTTT. This sequence joins TRBV5-1 and TRBJ2-2; 9 bases are a match to TRBD1. Germline assignment: CDR1 SGHRS and CDR2 YFSETQ. This CDR3 has 15 residues. The V gene end was trimmed by 2 bases and the J gene end by 3 bases; junction bases not matched to a gene: 2.

In nucleotides, the CDR3 is TGCGCCAGCAGCCAGCTTGGACAGGCCCAAGAGACCCAGTACTTC. It specifies CASSQLGQAQETQYF. The chain links TRBV4-1 to TRBJ2-5, with TRBD1 identical over 7 bases. Per the germline V gene, CDR1 is MGHRA and CDR2 is YSYEKL. With 3 bases clipped from V and 1 base from J, the junction kept 5 bases outside the gene matches. The CDR3 has 15 residues.

This chain connects TRBV7-3 to TRBJ2-7; 7 positions agree with TRBD1. This CDR3 is 16 amino acids long. The germline CDR1 and CDR2 sequences are SGHTA and FQGTGA. V lost 5 bases and J lost 2; bases outside the gene matches: 12. The CDR3 is CASSILQGIFPYEQYF. As DNA, the CDR3 is TGTGCCAGCAGCATACTACAGGGGATATTCCCCTACGAGCAGTACTTC.

This clone was counted once. The rearrangement uses TRBV5-5 and TRBJ1-5; tentative D call: TRBD1 (6 bases). This CDR3 comprises 16 residues. Germline V gene data show CDR1 as SGHKS and CDR2 as YYEKEE (reference sequence). The V end was cut by 0 bases, the J end by 0 bases, with 10 bases between. For the CDR3, the DNA is TGTGCCAGCAGCTTGGCTGCGGACAGTAGCAATCAGCCCCAGCATTTT. This translates into CASSLAADSSNQPQHF. Full variable domain (rest looked up from reference TRBV5-5 and TRBJ1-5): DAGVTQSPTHLIKTRGQQVTLRCSPISGHKSVSWYQQVLGQGPQFIFQYYEKEERGRGNFPDRFSARQFPNYSSELNVNALLLGDSALYLCASSLAADSSNQPQHFGDGTRLSIL.

The chain couples TRBV5-1 to TRBJ2-7, with 9 nucleotides matching TRBD1. The germline CDR1 and CDR2 sequences are SGHRS and YFSETQ. J was trimmed by 2 bases and V by 4 bases; bases with no gene match: 7. The CDR3 sequence is 15 residues long. The CDR3 sequence: CASSLTGQGTYEQYF. The CDR3 DNA reads as TGCGCCAGCAGCCTTACTGGACAGGGGACCTACGAGCAGTACTTC.

This chain connects TRBV15 to TRBJ1-4; a weak D match, TRBD1 (5 bases). Germline loops: CDR1 LNHNV, CDR2 YYDKDF (reference sequence). The CDR3 contains 14 residues. Trimming took 1 base from V and 10 from J, leaving 13 bases between them. The CDR3 coding sequence is TGTGCCACCAGCAGAGCTGCACAGGTTGGAAAACTGTTTTTT. This encodes CATSRAAQVGKLFF.

This clone was detected only once. The chain employs TRBV6-1 and TRBJ1-6; D gene uncertain. The CDR3 extends over 11 amino acids. Germline CDR1 and CDR2: MNHNS and SASEGT. V gave up 4 bases and J gave up 11 bases, with 6 bases separating them. Written as DNA, the CDR3 is TGTGCCAGCAGTGGAGTTCCACCCCTCCACTTT. Encoded protein: CASSGVPPLHF.

This clone was counted once. The V call is TRBV2, the J call TRBJ1-4; the D gene is possibly TRBD1 (5 bases). V shed 6 bases and J shed 8 bases, with 13 bases lying between them. Germline CDR1 reads SNHLY; CDR2 reads FYNNEI. The CDR3 extends over 13 amino acids. The CDR3 nucleotides are TGTGCCAGCAGGCGGACAATCGGCGAAAAACTGTTTTTT. As protein: CASRRTIGEKLFF.

Only one count was recorded for this clone. The V gene is TRBV6-6, the J gene TRBJ2-1, with TRBD2 matching 13 bases. The CDR3 extends over 14 amino acids. Germline assignment: CDR1 MNHNY and CDR2 SVGAGI (reference sequence). V lost 5 bases and J lost 10; bases outside the gene matches: 5. The CDR3 DNA reads TGTGCCAGCAGTAGACTAGCGGGGGGAGACGAGCAGTTCTTC. Protein product: CASSRLAGGDEQFF.